This T cell receptor (beta chain) derives from a study of T cells after yellow fever vaccination. Regarding the study as a whole: Peaking faster, on day 5 versus 15, the secondary response was nonetheless weaker. Subsequent to the booster, the majority of primary-vaccination clones reappeared (less than 97% CD4, more than 70% CD8).

The germline V gene has CDR1 SGHNT and CDR2 YYREEE (reference sequence). V gave up 0 bases and J gave up 2 bases, with 9 bases separating them. The length of the CDR3 is 14 residues. A 5'RACE template-switching step, the method used to make TCR cDNA, added a universal primer site and UMIs. TCRdb re-derived calls from the 5' RACE reads in MiXCR, one entry per CDR3 protein. The table shows hundreds of thousands of distinct CDR3 sequences, with around 4% occurring only once. The sample holds a few counts of this clonotype. Antigen: not known. The chain links TRBV5-4 to TRBJ2-7; TRBD1 is a possible D gene (6 bases). The clonotype originates from a man younger than 30 who received the YFV17D yellow fever vaccine. The source material was PBMCs, sampled on the day of the yellow fever booster vaccination. The CDR3 is CASSLGDIPYEQYF. As DNA, the CDR3 is TGTGCCAGCAGCTTGGGGGACATCCCCTACGAGCAGTACTTC.